This paragraph reports one TCR beta chain. The sample belongs to a study of T cells expressing NK-cell markers. There are 13 residues in the CDR3. Per germline, CDR1 LGHDT and CDR2 YNNKEL (reference sequence). TCRdb re-analyzed the 5' RACE reads; it lists each CDR3 protein once, without DNA. The sample's table shows about 540,000 distinct CDR3 sequences. This chain joins TRBV3-1 and TRBJ2-2; TCRdb's D gene call, TRBD1, goes unchecked for lack of DNA. The TCR was taken from a man between 18 and 35 years old in good health. Sequencing used blood T cells: a sorted CD56 or NKG2C T cell subset, CD4+ or CD8+ T cells, or bulk PBMC T cells (not recorded which). The CDR3 protein is CASSRGQGGELFF.